These 21 T cell receptor beta chains were sequenced from one sample in a study of blood T cell repertoires in COVID-19. Sequencing was performed with immunoSEQ multiplex PCR; in TCRdb, only in-frame clones are kept and a portion is missing. The sample shows 150,000 or so clones, about nine tenths of them seen only once. Sequences were obtained from PBMCs or T cells enriched from blood (not recorded which). These receptors originate from a woman between 40 and 55 years old who had been exposed to COVID-19.

This clone was found a few times. The CDR3 DNA reads TGTGCCAGCAGCCAAGTTCGCGGGCGCGAGCAGTACTTC. Amino acids: CASSQVRGREQYF. The gene calls are TRBV14 and TRBJ2-7; TRBD2 is a possible D gene (5 bases). Germline CDR1 and CDR2: SGHDN and FVKESK. Between the trimmed V and J ends, which lost 1 base and 6 bases, there was a span of 10 bases. The CDR3 covers 13 residues.

V gene TRBV27 combines with J gene TRBJ2-3; 9 nucleotides align to TRBD2. CDR3 length: 14 amino acids. Germline values: CDR1 MNHEY, CDR2 SMNVEV (reference sequence). Unmatched junction bases numbered 4, after V lost 6 bases and J lost 3 bases. CDR3: CASSHTSGTDTQYF. The CDR3 DNA is TGTGCCAGCAGCCACACTAGCGGGACAGATACGCAGTATTTT.

The genes are TRBV9 and TRBJ2-2, with 8 bases identical to TRBD1. The V segment lost 0 bases and the J segment 5 bases; nucleotides outside the gene matches: 9. Germline V gene data show CDR1 as SGDLS and CDR2 as YYNGEE. CDR3 length: 17 amino acids. The CDR3 protein is CASSVADIGQGTGELFF. The CDR3 DNA sequence: TGTGCCAGCAGCGTAGCCGATATAGGACAGGGTACCGGGGAGCTGTTTTTT.

CDR3 sequence: CASSRQGGSNQPQHF. The CDR3 nucleotides read TGTGCCAGCAGTCGACAGGGGGGGAGCAATCAGCCCCAGCATTTT. The chain employs TRBV27 and TRBJ1-5, with 9 positions matching TRBD1. Germline trimming cut 5 bases from V and 1 base from J; bases unmatched to any gene: 3. Germline V gene data show CDR1 as MNHEY and CDR2 as SMNVEV (reference sequence). CDR3 size: 15 residues.

In nucleotides, the CDR3 is TGTGCCAGCAGACCTTCCGGTTCGGCAGGCTACTATGGCTACACCTTC. Translation gives CASRPSGSAGYYGYTF. The chain uses TRBV6-2 or TRBV6-3 and TRBJ1-2; D unclear. The germline gives CDR1 MNHEY, CDR2 SVGEGT. V lost 6 bases and J lost 3, with 20 bases in between. The CDR3 sequence is 16 residues long.

The chain links TRBV28 to TRBJ2-3; a possible D gene is TRBD1 (5 bases). The CDR3 extends over 12 amino acids. Germline V gene sequence: CDR1 MDHEN, CDR2 SYDVKM. Trimming removed 8 bases from V and 2 bases from J, with 8 bases in between. CDR3 coding DNA: TGTGCCAGCGGGGCCCCCACAGATACGCAGTATTTT. Translated: CASGAPTDTQYF. Full variable domain (missing parts from reference TRBV28 and TRBJ2-3): DVKVTQSSRYLVKRTGEKVFLECVQDMDHENMFWYRQDPGLGLRLIYFSYDVKMKEKGDIPEGYSVSREKKERFSLILESASTNQTSMYLCASGAPTDTQYFGPGTRLTVL.

This clone has a handful of counts. The chain carries TRBV2 and TRBJ1-3; maybe TRBD1 (5 bases). Trimming shortened V by 6 bases and J by 4 bases, and 10 bases separated the two germline ends. The CDR3 is 13 amino acids. The germline CDR1 and CDR2 sequences are SNHLY and FYNNEI. CDR3 coding DNA: TGTGCCAGCAGGACAGATCAAGGAAACACCATATATTTT. Encoded protein: CASRTDQGNTIYF.

Notes on this clone: Since the CDR3 does not end with the conserved phenylalanine or tryptophan, this likely comes from a read error. The limits of the CDR3 on the DNA are not certain, so only TCRdb's listed CDR3 is given. The CDR3: CASSKIYFSVTGTSPV. V and J are TRBV21-1 and TRBJ1-2; TRBD1, the table's D call, was not compared with the DNA. TRBV21-1 constitutes a pseudogene. The CDR3 is 16 residues long, counting both termini.

The V call is TRBV12-5, the J call TRBJ1-5; 9 bases agree with TRBD1. Germline values: CDR1 LGHNT, CDR2 FRNRAP. With V trimmed by 2 bases and J by 2 bases, 1 base remained unmatched. The CDR3 totals 15 residues. The DNA of the CDR3 is TGTGCTAGTGGTTTGACAGGGGGCCGCAATCAGCCCCAGCATTTT. Amino acid sequence: CASGLTGGRNQPQHF.

V usage is TRBV5-5 and J usage is TRBJ2-2; 10 bases align to TRBD2. Trimming cost V 4 bases and J 2 bases; bases outside gene matches: 17. The germline CDR1 and CDR2 sequences are SGHKS and YYEKEE (reference sequence). This CDR3 has 20 amino acids. The CDR3 sequence: CASSPRRDMSGRANTGELFF. In DNA, the CDR3 is TGTGCCAGCAGCCCCAGACGGGACATGAGCGGGAGGGCTAACACCGGGGAGCTGTTTTTT.

The CDR3 region has the DNA TGTGCCAGCACCGTTGACAGGAAAAATTCACCCCTCCACTTT. Its translation: CASTVDRKNSPLHF. The chain employs TRBV7-2 and TRBJ1-6; TRBD1 might be the D (6 bases). The CDR3 totals 14 residues. Trimming stripped 7 bases from V and 7 bases from J, with 14 bases between. Germline-derived CDR1 and CDR2 are SGHTA and FQGNSA.

The CDR3 nucleotides are TGTGCCAGCAGCTCCCGGGACATCGGCCGGGAGCTGTTTTTT. It is translated as CASSSRDIGRELFF. The chain is built from TRBV5-8 and TRBJ2-2, with a tentative D call TRBD1 (6 bases). V was pared by 3 bases and J by 9 bases, with 15 bases between. The CDR3 loop spans 14 amino acids. CDR1 and CDR2 (germline): SGHTS, YDEGEE.

J is TRBJ1-2 and V is TRBV12-3 or TRBV12-4; unclear D gene. V lost 1 base to trimming and J lost 8 bases, with 8 bases between them. The CDR3 runs to 12 residues. The CDR3 DNA is TGTGCCAGCAGTTTAGGGCGACTGGGCTACACCTTC. This translates into CASSLGRLGYTF.

The rearrangement uses TRBV5-1 and TRBJ2-5, with 11 nucleotides matching TRBD2. V gave up 4 bases and J gave up 1 base; unmatched junction bases: 3. The germline V gene encodes CDR1 SGHRS and CDR2 YFSETQ. The CDR3 has 15 residues. The CDR3 DNA reads TGCGCCAGCAGCGCGGGACTAGCGGTCCAAGAGACCCAGTACTTC. Protein: CASSAGLAVQETQYF.

The chain has TRBV11-3 and TRBJ2-3; D is undetermined. V lost 0 bases to trimming and J lost 2 bases, with 12 bases between them. CDR1 is SGHNT and CDR2 is YENEEA in the germline V gene. The CDR3 has 16 residues. CDR3 loop: CASSLDGGGNTDTQYF. The CDR3 DNA reads TGTGCCAGCAGCTTAGATGGTGGCGGAAACACAGATACGCAGTATTTT.

The chain carries TRBV7-2 and TRBJ1-1, with 8 bases that match TRBD1. Germline assignment: CDR1 SGHTA and CDR2 FQGNSA. V lost 7 bases, J lost 5 bases, and 6 bases stayed unmatched. This CDR3 comprises 13 residues. DNA for the CDR3: TGTGCCAGCACCCTAGGACAGGGAACTGAAGCTTTCTTT. Its translation: CASTLGQGTEAFF.

The CDR3 loop reads CASSDRSASGNTIYF. The CDR3 nucleotides read TGTGCCAGCAGCGACCGGAGTGCCTCTGGAAACACCATATATTTT. The chain joins TRBV28 to TRBJ1-3; D remains ambiguous. Germline loops: CDR1 MDHEN, CDR2 SYDVKM. The CDR3 is 15 residues long. Trimming took off 6 bases at V and 0 bases at J, with 12 bases between the two ends.

The chain combines TRBV3-1 (or the pseudogene TRBV3-2) with TRBJ1-2, with D perhaps matching TRBD1 (6 bases). The CDR3 loop spans 12 amino acids. Germline V gene lookup returns CDR1 LGHDT and CDR2 YNNKEL (reference sequence). Trimming took off 3 bases at V and 5 bases at J, with 7 bases between the two ends. This CDR3 reads CASSHDRYGYTF. CDR3 nucleotide sequence: TGTGCCAGCAGCCATGACAGGTATGGCTACACCTTC.

The chain employs TRBV5-4 and TRBJ2-3; tentatively, D is TRBD2 (7 bases). V shed 0 bases and J shed 4 bases, with 15 bases lying between them. This CDR3 region has 16 residues. Per germline, CDR1 SGHNT and CDR2 YYREEE (reference sequence). The CDR3 here is CASSLGGGAVSDTQYF. The CDR3 coding sequence is TGTGCCAGCAGCTTGGGAGGGGGGGCCGTTTCAGATACGCAGTATTTT.

In DNA form, the CDR3 reads TGCGCCAGCACAACCGCAGGGGCCTCTGGCTATGGCTACACCTTC. This translates into CASTTAGASGYGYTF. The rearrangement joins TRBV10-2 to TRBJ1-2; perhaps TRBD1 as D (6 bases). Germline values: CDR1 WSHSY, CDR2 SAAADI. This CDR3 spans 15 amino acids. V was trimmed by 7 bases and J by 4 bases, leaving 19 bases between them.

CDR3 amino acids: CASSVGQGKGETQYF. The CDR3 DNA follows: TGTGCCAGCAGCGTAGGGCAGGGAAAGGGAGAGACCCAGTACTTC. The gene calls are TRBV9 and TRBJ2-5, with D perhaps matching TRBD1 (5 bases). V was pared by 0 bases and J by 4 bases, with 13 bases between. The CDR3 runs to 15 residues. Germline-derived CDR1 and CDR2 are SGDLS and YYNGEE.